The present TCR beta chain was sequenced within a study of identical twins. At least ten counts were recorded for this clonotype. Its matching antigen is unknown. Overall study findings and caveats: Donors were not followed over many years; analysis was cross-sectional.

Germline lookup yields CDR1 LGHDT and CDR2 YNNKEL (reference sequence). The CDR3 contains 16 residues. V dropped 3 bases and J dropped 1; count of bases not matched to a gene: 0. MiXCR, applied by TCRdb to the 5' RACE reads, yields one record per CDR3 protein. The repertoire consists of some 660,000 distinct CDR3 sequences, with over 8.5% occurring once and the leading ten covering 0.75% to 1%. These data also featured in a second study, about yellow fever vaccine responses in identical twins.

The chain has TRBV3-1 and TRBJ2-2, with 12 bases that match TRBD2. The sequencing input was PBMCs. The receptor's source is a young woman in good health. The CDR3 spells CASSQGLAGNTGELFF. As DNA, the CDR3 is TGTGCCAGCAGCCAGGGACTAGCGGGGAACACCGGGGAGCTGTTTTTT.